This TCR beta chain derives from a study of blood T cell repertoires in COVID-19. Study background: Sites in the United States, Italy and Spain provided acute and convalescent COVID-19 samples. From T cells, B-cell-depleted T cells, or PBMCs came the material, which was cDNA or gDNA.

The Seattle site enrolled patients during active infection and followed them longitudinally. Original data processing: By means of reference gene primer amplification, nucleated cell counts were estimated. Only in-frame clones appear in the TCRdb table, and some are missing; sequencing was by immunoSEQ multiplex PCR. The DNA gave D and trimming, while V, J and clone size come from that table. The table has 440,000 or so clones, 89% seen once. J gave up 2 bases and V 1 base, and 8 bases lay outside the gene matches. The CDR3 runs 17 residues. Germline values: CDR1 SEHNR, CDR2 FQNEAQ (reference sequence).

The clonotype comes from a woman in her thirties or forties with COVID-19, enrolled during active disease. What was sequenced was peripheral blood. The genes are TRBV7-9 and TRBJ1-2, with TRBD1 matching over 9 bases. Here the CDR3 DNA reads TGTGCCAGCAGCTTAGTAGGGACAGGGTGGCCCAACTATGGCTACACCTTC. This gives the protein CASSLVGTGWPNYGYTF.